One and the same sample provided the 14 T cell receptor beta chains below, sequenced in a study of shared T cell receptors in the human thymus. Sequencing was performed with immunoSEQ multiplex PCR; in TCRdb, only in-frame clones are kept and a portion is missing. The sample yields roughly 410,000 clones, roughly 94% seen once. The sequencing input was thymocytes. These receptors originate from a human donor.

The chain recombines TRBV7-6 with TRBJ2-2, with D perhaps matching TRBD2 (6 bases). The CDR3 sequence is 14 residues long. In germline, CDR1 is SGHVS, CDR2 FNYEAQ. V was trimmed by 8 bases and J by 4 bases, leaving 14 bases between them. In DNA form, the CDR3 reads TGTGCCAGCGGCCAGTACGGGGGCACCGGGGAGCTGTTTTTT. Residues: CASGQYGGTGELFF.

Only a few counts were recorded for this clone. V is TRBV7-9 and J is TRBJ2-1; 10 bases line up with TRBD2. The trim removed 4 bases at V and 7 bases at J, leaving 4 bases unmatched. CDR1 SEHNR and CDR2 FQNEAQ come from the germline V gene (reference sequence). This CDR3 region has 14 residues. This chain's CDR3 is CASSSSGSWNEQFF. The CDR3 bases are TGTGCCAGCAGCTCTAGCGGGAGTTGGAATGAGCAGTTCTTC. Together with reference TRBV7-9 and TRBJ2-1, the CDR3 gives the full variable domain: DTGVSQNPRHKITKRGQNVTFRCDPISEHNRLYWYRQTLGQGPEFLTYFQNEAQLEKSRLLSDRFSAERPKGSFSTLEIQRTEQGDSAMYLCASSSSGSWNEQFFGPGTRLTVL.

J is TRBJ2-1 and V is TRBV18; 7 bases map to TRBD2. CDR1 is KGHSH and CDR2 is LQKENI in the germline V gene. The CDR3 loop spans 13 amino acids. V was pared by 5 bases and J by 6 bases, with 4 bases of the junction left unmatched. The CDR3 reads CASSSTSFNEQFF. CDR3 nucleotide sequence: TGTGCCAGCTCATCGACTAGCTTCAATGAGCAGTTCTTC.

The V call is TRBV28, the J call TRBJ1-2, with 7 bases identical to TRBD1. Germline assignment: CDR1 MDHEN and CDR2 SYDVKM. The CDR3 loop spans 17 amino acids. The trim removed 5 bases at V and 4 bases at J, leaving 16 bases unmatched. The CDR3 sequence is CASSPRQGNLLSYGYTF. CDR3 in DNA: TGTGCCAGCAGTCCCCGACAGGGCAATTTACTCTCCTATGGCTACACCTTC.

V and J are TRBV5-1 and TRBJ2-1; TRBD1 agrees at 8 bases. The germline V gene encodes CDR1 SGHRS and CDR2 YFSETQ. Unmatched junction bases numbered 15, after V lost 3 bases and J lost 7 bases. The CDR3 is 17 amino acids. CDR3 nucleotide sequence: TGCGCCAGCAGCTCCATTTTCAGGGGGCGCCTTGGGAATGAGCAGTTCTTC. It yields the protein CASSSIFRGRLGNEQFF.

In its sample, this clone was seen once. The junction departs from germline at one end; a sequencing error may be responsible. The V gene is TRBV4-1, the J gene TRBJ2-1, with D uncertain. The CDR3 has 12 residues. Germline CDR1 MGHRA, CDR2 YSYEKL. In DNA, the CDR3 is TGCGCCGGCAGCCAAGATTCGGGCGAGCAGTTCTTC. Translated: CAGSQDSGEQFF.

The chain has TRBV28 and TRBJ2-3; no clear D gene. V lost 5 bases, J lost 3 bases, and 21 bases lay in between. CDR1 is MDHEN and CDR2 is SYDVKM in the germline V gene. The length of the CDR3 is 17 residues. The CDR3 coding sequence is TGTGCCAGCAGTCCTCTCCCCGGATATCCACGGACAGATACGCAGTATTTT. Residues: CASSPLPGYPRTDTQYF.

The J gene is TRBJ1-1, the V gene TRBV6-1; D is undetermined. This CDR3 spans 8 amino acids. V lost 6 bases and J lost 11, with 4 bases in between. CDR1 is MNHNS, CDR2 SASEGT, per germline. CDR3: CASSGAFF. CDR3 coding DNA: TGTGCCAGCAGCGGCGCTTTCTTT.

This chain links TRBV7-8 with TRBJ2-1, with a weak D call TRBD1 (5 bases). Trimming removed 1 base from V and 7 bases from J, with 29 bases in between. The length of the CDR3 is 20 residues. CDR1 and CDR2 (germline): SGHVS, FQNEAQ. CDR3: CASSLGRLSSPKRGRNEQFF. CDR3 DNA sequence: TGTGCCAGCAGCTTAGGAAGACTGAGCTCCCCAAAAAGGGGTCGGAATGAGCAGTTCTTC.

This chain joins TRBV4-1 and TRBJ2-7; D call uncertain. There are 17 residues in the CDR3. Germline CDR1 and CDR2: MGHRA and YSYEKL. Trimming pared 0 bases from V and 1 base from J, leaving 16 bases between. The CDR3 sequence: CASSQEAKPSRSYEQYF. The CDR3 coding sequence is TGCGCCAGCAGCCAAGAGGCAAAGCCCTCGAGGTCCTACGAGCAGTACTTC.

The CDR3 nucleotides are TGTGCCAGCAGCCCAGGGACTAGCGGGAGGATGGGAGAGCAGTACTTC. Residues: CASSPGTSGRMGEQYF. The gene calls are TRBV7-2 and TRBJ2-7, with 15 bases fitting TRBD2. Germline V gene lookup returns CDR1 SGHTA and CDR2 FQGNSA. The CDR3 has 16 amino acids. V was clipped by 5 bases and J by 7 bases; unmatched bases: 9.

This clone appeared a single time. The rearrangement joins TRBV28 to TRBJ2-7; the D gene is possibly TRBD1 (6 bases). Per germline, CDR1 MDHEN and CDR2 SYDVKM. This CDR3 comprises 14 residues. The V and J ends lost 5 bases and 0 bases respectively, with 11 bases between them. CDR3 nucleotides: TGTGCCAGCAGTGTGGACAGCACCTCCTACGAGCAGTACTTC. It encodes CASSVDSTSYEQYF.

The chain couples TRBV29-1 to TRBJ2-5; D is tentatively TRBD1 or TRBD2 (5 bases each). Germline V gives CDR1 SQVTM, CDR2 ANQGSEA. CDR3 length equals 16 residues. V was pared by 5 bases and J by 3 bases, with 22 bases between. The CDR3 nucleotides are TGCAGCGTTTATCCCCCGCAGGGAGTACCTAAAGAGACCCAGTACTTC. This codes for CSVYPPQGVPKETQYF.

The V gene is TRBV9, the J gene TRBJ2-1; TRBD2 agrees at 16 bases. Germline V CDR1 and CDR2: SGDLS, YYNGEE. There are 18 residues in the CDR3. J was trimmed by 5 bases and V by 4 bases; bases with no gene match: 9. CDR3 sequence: CASSPGTSGRGGDNEQFF. Written as DNA, the CDR3 is TGTGCCAGCAGCCCCGGGACTAGCGGGAGGGGTGGGGACAATGAGCAGTTCTTC. Together with reference TRBV9 and TRBJ2-1, the CDR3 gives the full variable domain: DSGVTQTPKHLITATGQRVTLRCSPRSGDLSVYWYQQSLDQGLQFLIQYYNGEERAKGNILERFSAQQFPDLHSELNLSSLELGDSALYFCASSPGTSGRGGDNEQFFGPGTRLTVL.